This T cell receptor (beta chain) was found in a study of identical twins. This CDR3 has 15 residues. Trimming pared 5 bases from V and 0 bases from J, leaving 12 bases between. From germline, CDR1 is SEHNR and CDR2 FQNEAQ (reference sequence). TCRdb passed the 5' RACE reads through MiXCR, listing each CDR3 protein once. The sample yields roughly 490,000 distinct CDR3 sequences, 14% seen once. This clonotype was seen only a few times. This same sample was also taken into another study, of yellow fever vaccine responses in identical twins.

The rearrangement uses TRBV7-9 and TRBJ2-3, with D maybe TRBD2 (6 bases). The clonotype was recovered from a woman under 30 in good health. Sequenced material: CD4+ T cells sorted from blood. CDR3 DNA: TGTGCCAGCAGCCCCGAAGGGACTAGCACAGATACGCAGTATTTT. Protein: CASSPEGTSTDTQYF.